The 6 T cell receptor beta chains below all came from one sample that was sequenced in a study of blood T cell repertoires in COVID-19. Assay used: immunoSEQ multiplex PCR; TCRdb lists only in-frame clones, some missing. The table has some 330,000 clones, 80% to 90% seen once; the top ten hold under 6%. The sample was PBMCs or T cells enriched from blood (not recorded which). Source of these receptors: a man aged 25 to 40 who had recovered from COVID-19.

The rearrangement joins TRBV28 to TRBJ1-2; D is undetermined. Per germline, CDR1 MDHEN and CDR2 SYDVKM. This CDR3 contains 13 residues. Trimming cost V 1 base and J 4 bases, with 7 bases left between them. The CDR3 spells CASSLSGSYGYTF. The CDR3, as DNA: TGTGCCAGCAGTTTATCGGGGAGCTATGGCTACACCTTC.

The rearrangement links TRBV30 to TRBJ2-5; TRBD2 is a possible D gene (5 bases). Germline V gene sequence: CDR1 GTSNPN, CDR2 SVGIG (reference sequence). The CDR3 runs 12 residues. V lost 1 base, J lost 7 bases, and 10 bases lay in between. The CDR3 sequence is CAWSAGWGTQYF. CDR3 nucleotide sequence: TGTGCCTGGAGTGCGGGGTGGGGGACCCAGTACTTC. Full variable domain (missing parts from reference TRBV30 and TRBJ2-5): SQTIHQWPATLVQPVGSPLSLECTVEGTSNPNLYWYRQAAGRGLQLLFYSVGIGQISSEVPQNLSASRPQDRQFILSSKKLLLSDSGFYLCAWSAGWGTQYFGPGTRLLVL.

The rearrangement uses TRBV24-1 and TRBJ1-1; D gene uncertain. Per the germline V gene, CDR1 is KGHDR and CDR2 is SFDVKD. The CDR3 contains 13 residues. V lost 4 bases and J 7 bases, leaving 12 bases between the germline ends. CDR3 amino acids: CATSDVSSLEAFF. DNA for the CDR3: TGTGCCACCAGTGACGTCTCTTCCCTTGAAGCTTTCTTT.

With respect to this clone: A junction boundary mismatches the germline segment, possibly from a read error. The chain has TRBV6-5 and TRBJ1-4, with TRBD1 as a possible D gene (5 bases). Per the germline V gene, CDR1 is MNHEY and CDR2 is SVGAGI. The CDR3 is made up of 14 amino acids. Written as DNA, the CDR3 is TGTGCCAGCAGTTACGTGACAGCCATTGAACAACTGTTTTTT. Translation gives CASSYVTAIEQLFF.

The chain links TRBV28 to TRBJ1-5, with D perhaps matching TRBD1 (6 bases). Trimming stripped 7 bases from V and 3 bases from J, with 22 bases between. Germline V lookup: CDR1 MDHEN, CDR2 SYDVKM. The CDR3 totals 17 residues. Here the CDR3 reads CASNDFRDKGYNQPQHF. CDR3 in DNA: TGTGCCAGCAATGACTTCCGGGACAAAGGCTACAATCAGCCCCAGCATTTT.

This chain uses TRBV28 with TRBJ2-7; D may be TRBD1 (6 bases). CDR1 is MDHEN and CDR2 is SYDVKM in the germline V gene. This CDR3 has 15 residues. With 4 bases removed from V and 0 bases from J, the gap between germline ends came to 13 bases. The CDR3 loop is CASSSPTGHSYEQYF. The DNA for the CDR3 is TGTGCCAGCAGTTCTCCGACAGGCCACTCCTACGAGCAGTACTTC.